The source of this T cell receptor (beta chain) is a study of cytomegalovirus exposure and HLA in healthy donors. The overall study: The 120 validation repertoires, a later analysis reported, used the same platform as the 550 to 700 repertoires from the first cohort.

Here immunoSEQ multiplex PCR was the method, and the copy in TCRdb shows in-frame clones only, minus some. The profile covers 120,000 or so clones, with 90% to 96% appearing a single time and 1.5% to 2% taken by the ten largest. The CDR3 sequence is 16 residues long. Germline V gene lookup returns CDR1 MDHEN and CDR2 SYDVKM. Trimming took off 1 base at V and 2 bases at J, with 13 bases between the two ends. The clonotype comes from a man between 18 and 35 years old in good health and CMV-seronegative. Sequenced input: PBMCs. The chain combines TRBV28 with TRBJ2-3; D remains ambiguous. This CDR3 is CASSLLEFSSTDTQYF. In DNA, the CDR3 is TGTGCCAGCAGTTTATTGGAGTTTTCCTCCACAGATACGCAGTATTTT. Complete variable domain (other parts from reference TRBV28 and TRBJ2-3): DVKVTQSSRYLVKRTGEKVFLECVQDMDHENMFWYRQDPGLGLRLIYFSYDVKMKEKGDIPEGYSVSREKKERFSLILESASTNQTSMYLCASSLLEFSSTDTQYFGPGTRLTVL.